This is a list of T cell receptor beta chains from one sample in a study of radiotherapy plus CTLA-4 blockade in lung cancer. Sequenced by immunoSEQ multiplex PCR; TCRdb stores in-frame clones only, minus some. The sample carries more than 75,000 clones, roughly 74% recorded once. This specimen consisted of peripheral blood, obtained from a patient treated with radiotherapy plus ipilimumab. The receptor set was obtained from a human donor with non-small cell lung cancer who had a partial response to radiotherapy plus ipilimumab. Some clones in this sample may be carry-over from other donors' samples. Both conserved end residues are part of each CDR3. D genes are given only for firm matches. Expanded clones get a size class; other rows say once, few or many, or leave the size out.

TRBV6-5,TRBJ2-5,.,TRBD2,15,CASSPGAGVQETQYF,TGTGCCAGCAGTCCCGGAGCGGGGGTCCAAGAGACCCAGTACTTC
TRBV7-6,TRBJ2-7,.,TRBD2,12,CASGRGGYEQYF,TGTGCCAGCGGGCGGGGGGGTTACGAGCAGTACTTC
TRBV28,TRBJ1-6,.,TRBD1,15,CASSSRDRPNSPLHF,TGTGCCAGCAGTAGCCGGGACAGGCCTAATTCACCCCTCCACTTT
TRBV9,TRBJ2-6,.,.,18,CASSVWDTASAGANVLTF,TGTGCCAGCAGCGTGTGGGACACAGCCTCGGCTGGGGCCAACGTCCTGACTTTC
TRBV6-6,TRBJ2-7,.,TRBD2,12,CASKREVGEQYF,TGTGCCAGCAAGCGGGAGGTTGGCGAGCAGTACTTC
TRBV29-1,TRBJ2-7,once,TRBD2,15,CSVEGTSGRNGEQYF,TGCAGCGTTGAGGGGACTAGCGGGAGGAATGGCGAGCAGTACTTC
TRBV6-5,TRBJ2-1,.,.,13,CATYSTENNEQFF,TGTGCCACCTATTCGACGGAGAACAATGAGCAGTTCTTC
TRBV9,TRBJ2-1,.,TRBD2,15,CASSAGLGQYNEQFF,TGTGCCAGCAGCGCCGGACTAGGGCAATACAATGAGCAGTTCTTC
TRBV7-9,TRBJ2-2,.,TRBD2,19,CASSLFPRGLAGESGELFF,TGTGCCAGCAGCTTATTCCCCCGGGGACTAGCGGGGGAATCCGGGGAGCTGTTTTTT
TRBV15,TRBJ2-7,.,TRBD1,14,CATSGNRGRYEQYF,TGTGCCACCAGCGGCAACAGGGGAAGGTACGAGCAGTACTTC
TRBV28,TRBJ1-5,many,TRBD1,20,CASSFLPLRTGRSVNQPQHF,TGTGCCAGCAGTTTTTTGCCCCTCCGGACAGGGCGGTCCGTCAATCAGCCCCAGCATTTT
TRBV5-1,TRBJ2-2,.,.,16,CASSSFSGANTGELFF,TGCGCCAGCAGCTCGTTTAGCGGAGCGAACACCGGGGAGCTGTTTTTT
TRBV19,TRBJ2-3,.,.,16,CASSNWDEGVTDTQYF,TGTGCCAGTAGTAACTGGGATGAGGGGGTCACAGATACGCAGTATTTT
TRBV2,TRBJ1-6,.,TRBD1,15,CASRGRTGRDSPLHF,TGTGCCAGCAGGGGGAGGACAGGGAGGGATTCACCCCTCCACTTT
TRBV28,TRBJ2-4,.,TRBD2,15,CASSSLSGIGYIQYF,TGTGCCAGCAGTTCCTTGAGCGGGATCGGGTACATTCAGTACTTC
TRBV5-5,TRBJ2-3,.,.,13,CASSLVYTDTQYF,TGTGCCAGCAGCTTGGTGTACACAGATACGCAGTATTTT
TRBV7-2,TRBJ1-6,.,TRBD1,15,CASSLGTGVYSPLHF,TGTGCCAGCAGCTTGGGGACAGGGGTTTATTCACCCCTCCACTTT
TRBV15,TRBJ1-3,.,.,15,CATSRDRRREDTIYF,TGTGCCACCAGCAGAGATCGGCGGCGGGAGGACACCATATATTTT
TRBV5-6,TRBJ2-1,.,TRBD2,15,CASSFRASGRSEQFF,TGTGCCAGCAGCTTTCGGGCTAGCGGGAGGAGTGAGCAGTTCTTC
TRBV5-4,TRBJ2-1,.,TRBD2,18,CASRKGQGGTSAYNEQFF,TGTGCCAGCAGGAAAGGACAGGGCGGGACTAGCGCTTACAATGAGCAGTTCTTC
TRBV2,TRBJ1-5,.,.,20,CASSERAGDPLSYSNQPQHF,TGTGCCAGCAGTGAACGGGCAGGGGACCCACTATCGTATAGCAATCAGCCCCAGCATTTT
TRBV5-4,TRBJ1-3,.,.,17,CASSLGSVRSSGNTIYF,TGTGCCAGCAGCTTGGGGAGCGTTCGGAGCTCTGGAAACACCATATATTTT
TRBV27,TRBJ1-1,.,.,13,CASSFIRNTEAFF,TGTGCCAGCAGTTTTATCAGGAACACTGAAGCTTTCTTT
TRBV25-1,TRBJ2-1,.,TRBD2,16,CASSEFGGSSYNEQFF,TGTGCCAGCAGTGAATTTGGCGGGAGTTCCTACAATGAGCAGTTCTTC
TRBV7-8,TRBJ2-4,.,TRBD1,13,CASSSSRQGIQYF,TGTGCCAGCAGCTCCAGTAGACAGGGCATTCAGTACTTC
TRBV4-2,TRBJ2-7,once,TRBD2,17,CASSQEFAGGILDEQYF,TGTGCCAGCAGCCAAGAATTCGCGGGGGGTATATTGGACGAGCAGTACTTC
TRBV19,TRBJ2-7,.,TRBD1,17,CASSKIWTGLKSYEQYF,TGTGCCAGTAGTAAGATTTGGACAGGGCTAAAGTCCTACGAGCAGTACTTC
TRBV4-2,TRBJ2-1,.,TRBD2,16,CASSPHGRGGLYEQFF,TGTGCCAGCAGCCCCCATGGGCGGGGGGGCCTTTACGAGCAGTTCTTC
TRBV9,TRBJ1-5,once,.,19,CASSVPRSRQRGGFLAQHF,TGTGCCAGCAGCGTCCCCCGCTCCCGGCAAAGGGGGGGATTCTTAGCCCAGCATTTT
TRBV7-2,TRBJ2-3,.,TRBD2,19,CASSLEGASGSPSTDTQYF,TGTGCCAGCAGCTTAGAGGGGGCTAGCGGGAGTCCTAGCACAGATACGCAGTATTTT
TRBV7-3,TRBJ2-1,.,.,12,CASSLTYNEQFF,TGTGCCAGCAGCCTGACATACAATGAGCAGTTCTTC
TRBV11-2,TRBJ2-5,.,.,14,CASSLDVRGETQYF,TGTGCCAGCAGCTTAGATGTGCGGGGAGAGACCCAGTACTTC